A single sample is the source of the 16 T cell receptor beta chains below, sequenced in a study of cytomegalovirus exposure and HLA in healthy donors. Assay: immunoSEQ multiplex PCR; the TCRdb copy retains only in-frame clones and omits some. The sample lists 70,000 to 80,000 clones, 94% seen once, with roughly 3.3% in the top ten. Sequenced material: PBMCs. Every receptor here comes from a woman aged 18-30 years in good health and CMV-seropositive.

The chain employs TRBV5-1 and TRBJ2-2; 8 nucleotides agree with TRBD1. The CDR3 runs 16 residues. V gave up 7 bases and J gave up 6 bases; unmatched junction bases: 14. CDR1 and CDR2 (germline): SGHRS, YFSETQ. This chain's CDR3 is CASRSRQGATAGELFF. As DNA, the CDR3 is TGCGCCAGCCGTTCTCGCCAGGGGGCGACTGCCGGGGAGCTGTTTTTT.

The chain carries TRBV28 and TRBJ1-5; unclear D gene. The germline V gene encodes CDR1 MDHEN and CDR2 SYDVKM. V lost 4 bases and J lost 1, with 8 bases in between. CDR3 length: 14 amino acids. For the CDR3, the DNA is TGTGCCAGCAGTTCACAGACGAGCAATCAGCCCCAGCATTTT. Its translation: CASSSQTSNQPQHF.

The rearrangement joins TRBV15 to TRBJ1-4, with TRBD1 as a possible D gene (5 bases). Germline CDR1 and CDR2: LNHNV and YYDKDF (reference sequence). The CDR3 runs 15 residues. The ends were cut back, 1 base at V and 3 bases at J, with 9 bases in the middle. The CDR3, as DNA: TGTGCCACCAGCAGAGGCGGGGGATCTAATGAAAAACTGTTTTTT. Translating gives CATSRGGGSNEKLFF.

The J gene is TRBJ2-7, the V gene TRBV28; no reliable D call. Germline values: CDR1 MDHEN, CDR2 SYDVKM. This CDR3 region has 12 residues. V was trimmed by 6 bases and J by 1 base, leaving 7 bases between them. The CDR3 loop is CASSWASYEQYF. As DNA, the CDR3 is TGTGCCAGCAGCTGGGCATCCTACGAGCAGTACTTC. The full variable domain, rest sourced from reference TRBV28 and TRBJ2-7, is DVKVTQSSRYLVKRTGEKVFLECVQDMDHENMFWYRQDPGLGLRLIYFSYDVKMKEKGDIPEGYSVSREKKERFSLILESASTNQTSMYLCASSWASYEQYFGPGTRLTVT.

The CDR3 sequence: CASSPAHNEQFF. The CDR3 bases are TGTGCCAGTAGTCCAGCGCACAATGAGCAGTTCTTC. V gene TRBV19 combines with J gene TRBJ2-1; no clear D. The CDR3 covers 12 residues. The germline V gene has CDR1 LNHDA and CDR2 SQIVND (reference sequence). Trimming stripped 5 bases from V and 5 bases from J, with 7 bases between.

This clone has just a few counts. V usage is TRBV7-9 and J usage is TRBJ1-2, with TRBD1 identical over 10 bases. CDR3 length: 17 amino acids. CDR1 and CDR2 (germline): SEHNR, FQNEAQ (reference sequence). The V and J ends lost 1 base and 7 bases, in that order; junction bases with no gene match: 12. The CDR3 loop reads CASSLGDRGVGAGGYTF. The CDR3 region has the DNA TGTGCCAGCAGCTTAGGGGACAGGGGCGTGGGAGCTGGTGGCTACACCTTC.

The chain has TRBV5-5 and TRBJ2-1; 9 nucleotides match TRBD1. The ends lost 0 bases at V and 8 bases at J; junction bases unmatched: 6. The CDR3 has 15 residues. Germline V gene sequence: CDR1 SGHKS, CDR2 YYEKEE (reference sequence). CDR3 amino acids: CASSLATTGGDEQFF. CDR3 nucleotides: TGTGCCAGCAGCTTGGCGACCACAGGGGGCGATGAGCAGTTCTTC.

The chain has TRBV28 and TRBJ1-1; TRBD1 matches at 8 bases. With V trimmed by 6 bases and J by 5 bases, 5 bases remained unmatched. Germline CDR1 MDHEN, CDR2 SYDVKM. This CDR3 spans 13 amino acids. The CDR3 here is CASSLQGGTEAFF. CDR3 DNA: TGTGCCAGCAGCCTACAGGGGGGGACTGAAGCTTTCTTT.

The chain uses TRBV11-3 and TRBJ2-3, with TRBD2 identical over 7 bases. Germline V gene data show CDR1 as SGHNT and CDR2 as YENEEA. The ends lost 1 base at V and 8 bases at J; junction bases unmatched: 9. The CDR3 spans 15 residues. The CDR3 bases are TGTGCCAGCAGCTTAGGGTCGGCGGGAGAGGGTACGCAGTATTTT. Amino acids: CASSLGSAGEGTQYF.

V is TRBV5-4 and J is TRBJ2-2; D unclear. V was clipped by 5 bases and J by 4 bases, with 6 bases between them. The CDR3 contains 12 residues. Germline CDR1 reads SGHNT; CDR2 reads YYREEE (reference sequence). CDR3 region: CASRSFTGELFF. The DNA of the CDR3 is TGTGCCAGCAGGTCTTTCACCGGGGAGCTGTTTTTT. The full variable domain, in which reference TRBV5-4 and TRBJ2-2 provide the parts outside the CDR3, is ETGVTQSPTHLIKTRGQQVTLRCSSQSGHNTVSWYQQALGQGPQFIFQYYREEENGRGNFPPRFSGLQFPNYSSELNVNALELDDSALYLCASRSFTGELFFGEGSRLTVL.

The rearrangement links TRBV19 to TRBJ1-4; possible D gene TRBD1, 5 bases. Germline V gene data show CDR1 as LNHDA and CDR2 as SQIVND (reference sequence). Trimming cost V 4 bases and J 4 bases, with 13 bases left between them. This CDR3 has 15 amino acids. Here the CDR3 DNA reads TGTGCCAGTAGTACCTCCGGGACTCTTAATGAAAAACTGTTTTTT. Translation gives CASSTSGTLNEKLFF.

V is TRBV5-6 and J is TRBJ2-3; tentative D call: TRBD1 (5 bases). Germline lookup yields CDR1 SGHDT and CDR2 YYEEEE. The CDR3 consists of 15 residues. Trimming cost V 2 bases and J 2 bases, with 12 bases left between them. CDR3 protein: CASSLERQLTDTQYF. For the CDR3, the DNA is TGTGCCAGCAGCTTAGAACGACAGCTCACAGATACGCAGTATTTT. Drawing the rest from reference TRBV5-6 and TRBJ2-3, the complete variable domain is DAGVTQSPTHLIKTRGQQVTLRCSPKSGHDTVSWYQQALGQGPQFIFQYYEEEERQRGNFPDRFSGHQFPNYSSELNVNALLLGDSALYLCASSLERQLTDTQYFGPGTRLTVL.

The V call is TRBV12-5, the J call TRBJ2-1, with no clear D. The CDR3 is made up of 15 amino acids. Germline CDR1 is LGHNT and CDR2 is FRNRAP. V lost 1 base, J lost 9 bases, and 16 bases lay in between. The CDR3 spells CASGLDKSRVGEQFF. In DNA form, the CDR3 reads TGTGCTAGTGGTTTGGACAAATCTCGGGTAGGTGAGCAGTTCTTC.

This chain links TRBV2 with TRBJ2-7; the match to TRBD1 covers 12 bases. V gave up 8 bases and J gave up 6 bases; unmatched junction bases: 5. The CDR3 extends over 13 amino acids. Germline V gene lookup returns CDR1 SNHLY and CDR2 FYNNEI. The CDR3 bases are TGTGCCAGCTGGGGGACAGGGGGCGCCGAGCAGTACTTC. This codes for CASWGTGGAEQYF.

This clone showed up just once. The chain uses TRBV21-1 and TRBJ1-6; whether TRBD1, the table's D call, matches the DNA was not checked. TRBV21-1 is termed a pseudogene. The CDR3 consists of 15 residues. CDR3 in DNA: TGTGCCAGCAGCGCCCGCAGGGATTCTAATTCACCCCTCCACTTT. Translating it yields CASSARRDSNSPLHF.

This clone was found once. CDR3 DNA: TGTGCCAGTAGGACAAACTCCTACAATGAGCAGTTCTTC. It encodes CASRTNSYNEQFF. The chain is built from TRBV19 and TRBJ2-1; unclear D gene. V lost 6 bases and J 0 bases, leaving 6 bases between the germline ends. Germline CDR1 reads LNHDA; CDR2 reads SQIVND (reference sequence). This CDR3 spans 13 amino acids.